Listed below are T cell receptor beta chains from one sample, sequenced in a study of vaccination effects on CD4 cells after COVID-19. These TCRs' antigens remain unknown. Some clones are missing from TCRdb's copy, which holds only in-frame ones; the method was immunoSEQ multiplex PCR. The data contain some 52,000 clones, 75% to 80% of them singletons. Sequenced material: CD4+ T cells from PBMCs cultured with HCoV-OC43 spike peptides, taken before COVID-19 vaccination. The receptor set was obtained from a human donor who received a COVID-19 vaccine. Both conserved end residues are part of each CDR3. A D gene is named only where the DNA matches it firmly. Only part of the rows carry a size: once, few, many, or a class if the clone is expanded.

J	D	V	size	CDR3	DNA
TRBJ1-1	TRBD1	TRBV7-9	.	CASSLGTVTEAFF	TGTGCCAGCAGCTTGGGGACAGTCACTGAAGCTTTCTTT
TRBJ1-5	TRBD1	TRBV28	few	CASISQGAGNQPQHF	TGTGCCAGCATCTCACAGGGGGCCGGCAATCAGCCCCAGCATTTT
TRBJ1-2	TRBD1	TRBV24-1	.	CATSDLQGGQGAYGYTF	TGTGCCACCAGTGATTTGCAGGGAGGACAGGGGGCGTATGGCTACACCTTC
TRBJ1-2	TRBD1	TRBV18	.	CASSPDRGNNYGYTF	TGTGCCAGCTCACCCGACAGGGGGAATAACTATGGCTACACCTTC
TRBJ1-1	TRBD1	TRBV3-1/TRBV3-2	.	CASSPSGTGVTEAFF	TGTGCCAGCAGCCCATCCGGGACAGGTGTCACTGAAGCTTTCTTT
TRBJ1-1	.	TRBV6-4	.	CASRLQPGITEAFF	TGTGCCAGCAGATTACAACCCGGAATCACTGAAGCTTTCTTT
TRBJ1-5	TRBD1	TRBV5-6	.	CASSLRGGSQPQHF	TGTGCCAGCAGCTTGAGAGGGGGCTCTCAGCCCCAGCATTTT
TRBJ2-5	TRBD1	TRBV5-4	.	CASSLAGGQRETQYF	TGTGCCAGCAGCTTGGCAGGGGGTCAACGAGAGACCCAGTACTTC
TRBJ2-3	TRBD2	TRBV2	.	CASSEARTSGTDTQYF	TGTGCCAGCAGTGAAGCGAGGACTAGCGGTACAGATACGCAGTATTTT
TRBJ1-1	TRBD1	TRBV11-1	.	CASSLRGLGYTEAFF	TGTGCCAGCAGCTTAAGGGGGCTGGGGTACACTGAAGCTTTCTTT
TRBJ2-1	TRBD1	TRBV7-2	.	CASRKTGAPYNEQFF	TGTGCCAGCAGAAAAACAGGGGCCCCCTACAATGAGCAGTTCTTC
TRBJ2-5	.	TRBV5-4	.	CASSLAGSQETQYF	TGTGCCAGCAGCTTGGCCGGGTCGCAAGAGACCCAGTACTTC
TRBJ1-5	.	TRBV10-3	.	CAIKATSNQPQHF	TGTGCCATCAAGGCAACTTCCAATCAGCCCCAGCATTTT
TRBJ1-1	.	TRBV7-3	.	CASSRTRADEAFF	TGTGCCAGCAGTCGAACGAGGGCGGACGAAGCTTTCTTT
TRBJ2-3	.	TRBV18	.	CASSPTHTDTQYF	TGTGCCAGCTCACCGACCCACACAGATACGCAGTATTTT
TRBJ1-6	TRBD1	TRBV6-5	.	CASSHMDRGLSPLHF	TGTGCCAGCAGTCATATGGACAGGGGGCTTTCACCCCTCCACTTT
TRBJ1-3	TRBD1	TRBV19	few	CASSIQGAEGNTIYF	TGTGCCAGTAGTATCCAGGGGGCGGAAGGAAACACCATATATTTT
TRBJ2-2	.	TRBV24-1	.	CATSDLGELFF	TGTGCCACCAGTGATTTGGGGGAGCTGTTTTTT
TRBJ2-3	.	TRBV9	.	CATRGGRTAGTDTQYF	TGTGCCACGCGAGGAGGACGGACCGCGGGCACAGATACGCAGTATTTT
TRBJ1-4	.	TRBV18	.	CASSPPRIANEKLFF	TGTGCCAGCTCACCACCGAGGATAGCTAATGAAAAACTGTTTTTT
TRBJ1-1	.	TRBV7-3	.	CASSSGAGGKAFF	TGTGCCAGCAGCTCGGGGGCAGGAGGAAAAGCTTTCTTT
TRBJ2-3	.	TRBV5-8	.	CASPLGVLGGSTDTQYF	TGTGCCAGCCCCCTAGGGGTCCTAGGGGGTAGCACAGATACGCAGTATTTT
TRBJ1-3	.	TRBV6-5	.	CARAASGNTIYF	TGTGCCAGGGCGGCCTCTGGAAACACCATATATTTT
TRBJ1-2	.	TRBV5-6	.	CASSLLQDSFGYTF	TGTGCCAGCAGCTTGTTACAGGACTCATTTGGCTACACCTTC
TRBJ1-2	TRBD1	TRBV7-3	.	CASSPGGTAEYGYTF	TGTGCCAGCAGCCCCGGGGGGACAGCCGAGTATGGCTACACCTTC
TRBJ1-3	TRBD1	TRBV5-1	.	CASSLMAGTGGNTIYF	TGCGCCAGCAGCCTAATGGCGGGGACAGGTGGAAACACCATATATTTT
TRBJ1-2	TRBD1	TRBV25-1	.	CASRETGGGYGYTF	TGTGCCAGCAGAGAAACAGGGGGCGGATATGGCTACACCTTC
TRBJ2-1	TRBD1	TRBV5-6	few	CASSSDRVHEQFF	TGTGCCAGCAGCTCGGACAGGGTCCATGAGCAGTTCTTC
TRBJ2-6	.	TRBV15	.	CATSRDSGANVLTF	TGTGCCACCAGCAGGGACTCTGGGGCCAACGTCCTGACTTTC
TRBJ2-2	TRBD1	TRBV18	.	CASSPWTGDGELFF	TGTGCCAGCTCACCCTGGACAGGGGACGGGGAGCTGTTTTTT
TRBJ1-3	TRBD1	TRBV28	.	CASSADRGAGNTIYF	TGTGCCAGCAGTGCAGACAGGGGAGCGGGAAACACCATATATTTT
TRBJ1-1	.	TRBV5-4	.	CASSPVPGRGETEAFF	TGTGCCAGCAGCCCAGTCCCGGGGCGGGGGGAAACTGAAGCTTTCTTT
TRBJ2-2	TRBD2	TRBV5-4	.	CASSPFLGGGGAGELFF	TGTGCCAGCAGCCCATTCTTAGGTGGCGGGGGGGCCGGGGAGCTGTTTTTT